The 24 T cell receptor beta chains in this list originate from one sample, sequenced in a study of sequential checkpoint blockade in melanoma. The treatment here: randomized to nivolumab then ipilimumab (arm A) or the reverse (arm B). The table came from immunoSEQ multiplex PCR; TCRdb's copy has only in-frame clones and leaves some out. The sample carries 40,000 or so clones, 32% recorded once. The source was tumor tissue (inferred from file names), collected from a patient given nivolumab and ipilimumab in sequence. These receptors all stem from a human donor with melanoma.

J is TRBJ2-3 and V is TRBV11-3, with 8 bases identical to TRBD2. V was pared by 2 bases and J by 1 base, with 5 bases of the junction left unmatched. The CDR3 has 16 amino acids. CDR1 and CDR2 from the germline V gene are SGHNT and YENEEA. Here the CDR3 reads CASSLNGGGGTDTQYF. As DNA, the CDR3 is TGTGCCAGCAGCTTAAACGGGGGGGGAGGCACAGATACGCAGTATTTT.

This chain uses TRBV6-8 with TRBJ2-7; 8 bases fit TRBD1. Germline V CDR1 and CDR2: MNHGY, SAAAGT. V lost 5 bases, J lost 2 bases, and 2 bases stayed unmatched. The CDR3 covers 13 residues. In DNA, the CDR3 is TGTGCCAGCAGTACACAGGGGGCCTACGAGCAGTACTTC. Translating it yields CASSTQGAYEQYF.

Ten or more counts support this clone. The chain links TRBV11-3 to TRBJ2-7; TRBD1 agrees at 9 bases. The CDR3 length is 15 residues. From germline, CDR1 is SGHNT and CDR2 YENEEA. The junction had 6 bases not matched to a gene; V was cut back by 5 bases and J by 1 base. The CDR3 DNA follows: TGTGCCAGCAGCCTAACCGGGACAGGGTCCTACGAGCAGTACTTC. As protein: CASSLTGTGSYEQYF.

The table lists this clone with a few counts. Its ends do not fully match the called genes, so a read error is possible. The CDR3 sequence: CAISVGPATNEKLFF. The CDR3 nucleotides are TGTGCCATCAGTGTAGGACCTGCAACTAATGAAAAACTGTTTTTT. The genes are TRBV6-8 and TRBJ1-4; D is undetermined. The germline gives CDR1 MNHGY, CDR2 SAAAGT. The CDR3 loop spans 15 amino acids.

This clone was recorded at least ten times. The J gene is TRBJ1-1, the V gene TRBV11-3; no firm D call. Germline V lookup: CDR1 SGHNT, CDR2 YENEEA. This CDR3 is 18 amino acids long. V dropped 7 bases and J dropped 1 base, with 25 bases sitting between them. CDR3 protein: CASTNEVALGWANTEAFF. CDR3 nucleotides: TGTGCCAGCACCAACGAGGTCGCCCTCGGTTGGGCGAACACTGAAGCTTTCTTT.

This rearrangement joins TRBV6-8 to TRBJ2-2, with 9 bases lining up with TRBD1. The CDR3 is made up of 15 amino acids. Germline-derived CDR1 and CDR2 are MNHGY and SAAAGT. J lost 5 bases, V lost 10 bases, and 11 bases had no gene match. The CDR3 bases are TGTGCCATCACCGAGGACAGGGGCAGAACCGGGGAGCTGTTTTTT. It yields the protein CAITEDRGRTGELFF.

The chain combines TRBV5-1 with TRBJ1-1; D uncertain. Germline assignment: CDR1 SGHRS and CDR2 YFSETQ. CDR3 size: 16 residues. The V end lost 5 bases, the J end lost 1 base, and 18 bases lay between the germline ends. DNA for the CDR3: TGCGCCAGCAGTGGAAGAGGAGACTCTCAGAACACTGAAGCTTTCTTT. Translation gives CASSGRGDSQNTEAFF.

This clone was seen at least ten times. This chain uses TRBV5-3 with TRBJ1-1, with D unclear. TRBV5-3 has ORF status, its function being uncertain. The CDR3 is made up of 14 amino acids. Trimming cost V 0 bases and J 1 base, with 7 bases left between them. CDR3 sequence reads: CARSLVRGNTEAFF. The CDR3 DNA reads TGTGCCAGAAGCTTGGTTCGGGGGAACACTGAAGCTTTCTTT.

This clone was picked up a small number of times. This sequence joins TRBV16 and TRBJ1-4; no definite D call. Trimming took 2 bases from V and 9 from J, leaving 10 bases between them. The CDR3 runs 13 residues. Germline assignment: CDR1 KGHSY and CDR2 FQNENV. CDR3 DNA sequence: TGTGCCAGCAGCCAACAGGCCAGTAAAAAACTGTTTTTT. It codes for CASSQQASKKLFF.

This clone was counted only a few times. The V and J genes are TRBV6-8 and TRBJ1-4; unclear D gene. V lost 0 bases and J 7 bases, leaving 12 bases between the germline ends. Germline CDR1 MNHGY, CDR2 SAAAGT. The CDR3 is made up of 15 amino acids. The CDR3 protein is CASSYSGIGSEKLFF. The CDR3 DNA reads TGTGCCAGCAGTTACTCGGGAATAGGGAGTGAAAAACTGTTTTTT.

This clone appeared once. The chain carries TRBV5-1 and TRBJ2-1; D unclear. Trimming left V 3 bases short and J 6 bases short, with 13 bases between. The CDR3 spans 14 residues. CDR1 SGHRS and CDR2 YFSETQ come from the germline V gene. The CDR3 loop is CASSSRGLPNEQFF. The CDR3 coding sequence is TGCGCCAGCAGCTCTAGAGGTCTCCCCAATGAGCAGTTCTTC.

J is TRBJ2-3 and V is TRBV6-8, with 10 bases that match TRBD1. This CDR3 has 18 residues. The junction had 9 bases not matched to a gene; V was cut back by 2 bases and J by 1 base. In germline, CDR1 is MNHGY, CDR2 SAAAGT. CDR3: CASSYALSTGGGTDTQYF. DNA for the CDR3: TGTGCCAGCAGTTACGCCCTCTCGACAGGGGGCGGCACAGATACGCAGTATTTT.

V gene TRBV18 combines with J gene TRBJ2-7, with TRBD2 as a possible D gene (6 bases). Trimming pared 6 bases from V and 2 bases from J, leaving 14 bases between. The CDR3 loop spans 14 amino acids. In germline, CDR1 is KGHSH, CDR2 LQKENI. CDR3 amino acids: CASSQQGGAYEQYF. For the CDR3, the DNA is TGTGCCAGCTCCCAGCAGGGAGGAGCCTACGAGCAGTACTTC.

The chain recombines TRBV28 with TRBJ2-7; no clear D. The V end lost 6 bases, the J end lost 0 bases, and 15 bases lay between the germline ends. CDR3 size: 15 residues. Germline V gives CDR1 MDHEN, CDR2 SYDVKM. The CDR3 region is CASRPSRSFSYEQYF. CDR3 bases: TGTGCCAGCAGACCCTCCAGGTCCTTCTCCTACGAGCAGTACTTC.

This rearrangement joins TRBV19 to TRBJ2-7; D unresolved. The CDR3 contains 15 residues. Germline loops: CDR1 LNHDA, CDR2 SQIVND (reference sequence). Between the trimmed V and J ends, which lost 1 base and 2 bases, there was a span of 12 bases. The DNA for the CDR3 is TGTGCCAGTAGTATAGGGAACAGAAATGCCTACGAGCAGTACTTC. Translated, it gives CASSIGNRNAYEQYF.

This chain uses TRBV6-8 with TRBJ2-1; TRBD1 matches at 7 bases. The CDR3 is 17 residues long. Germline V CDR1 and CDR2: MNHGY, SAAAGT. J gave up 3 bases and V 6 bases, and 14 bases lay outside the gene matches. This chain's CDR3 is CASSPGTAPWNYNEQFF. The CDR3 DNA is TGTGCCAGCAGCCCCGGGACAGCGCCGTGGAACTACAATGAGCAGTTCTTC.

The CDR3 DNA sequence: TGCGCCAGCAGTCCTAATCTGAAGCCCCGATACAATAGCAATCAGCCCCAGCATTTT. Residues: CASSPNLKPRYNSNQPQHF. V and J are TRBV10-1 and TRBJ1-5; D not certain. Trimming left V 5 bases short and J 0 bases short, with 23 bases between. The germline gives CDR1 WNHNN, CDR2 SYGVQD (reference sequence). This CDR3 has 19 residues.

The chain joins TRBV28 to TRBJ1-4; TRBD1 agrees at 7 bases. The CDR3 sequence is 14 residues long. Germline-derived CDR1 and CDR2 are MDHEN and SYDVKM. The junction had 5 bases not matched to a gene; V was cut back by 5 bases and J by 5 bases. DNA for the CDR3: TGTGCCAGCAGTCCAGGGGGGATGAATGAAAAACTGTTTTTT. The encoded protein is CASSPGGMNEKLFF. The full variable domain, in which reference TRBV28 and TRBJ1-4 provide the parts outside the CDR3, is DVKVTQSSRYLVKRTGEKVFLECVQDMDHENMFWYRQDPGLGLRLIYFSYDVKMKEKGDIPEGYSVSREKKERFSLILESASTNQTSMYLCASSPGGMNEKLFFGSGTQLSVL.

The V gene is TRBV14, the J gene TRBJ2-3, with unresolved D. V gave up 0 bases and J gave up 5 bases, with 18 bases separating them. Germline assignment: CDR1 SGHDN and CDR2 FVKESK. The CDR3 is 17 residues long. The CDR3 DNA follows: TGTGCCAGCAGCCAAGATATCGGTCTCAGCTGGGGAGATACGCAGTATTTT. It specifies CASSQDIGLSWGDTQYF.

The chain joins TRBV19 to TRBJ1-1, with D unclear. CDR1 and CDR2 from the germline V gene are LNHDA and SQIVND (reference sequence). V was cut by 1 base and J by 8 bases, with 14 bases left in between. This CDR3 comprises 14 residues. CDR3 coding DNA: TGTGCCAGTAGTATAGTGCCCGGAGAATTAGAAGCTTTCTTT. Residues: CASSIVPGELEAFF.

This clone was counted many times. This chain links TRBV6-8 with TRBJ1-5; tentative D call: TRBD1 (5 bases). The length of the CDR3 is 15 residues. The germline V gene encodes CDR1 MNHGY and CDR2 SAAAGT. Trimming removed 8 bases at V and 7 bases at J, with 21 bases between. This CDR3 reads CASHETSWGEQPQHF. CDR3 nucleotides: TGTGCCAGCCATGAAACTAGCTGGGGGGAGCAGCCCCAGCATTTT.

The table lists this clone with a few counts. V gene TRBV6-8 combines with J gene TRBJ1-1, with D tentatively TRBD1 (5 bases). V lost 4 bases and J lost 7, with 10 bases in between. In germline, CDR1 is MNHGY, CDR2 SAAAGT. The CDR3 has 12 amino acids. The CDR3, as DNA: TGTGCCAGCAGTTGGAGTGGGGGTGAAGCTTTCTTT. Translation: CASSWSGGEAFF.

This clone has a handful of counts. The V gene is TRBV11-3, the J gene TRBJ2-2; 10 bases match TRBD2. CDR3 length equals 15 residues. Per germline, CDR1 SGHNT and CDR2 YENEEA. J lost 6 bases, V lost 7 bases, and 8 bases had no gene match. Here the CDR3 DNA reads TGTGCCAGCACCACAGCGGGAGGGCCTTCCGGGGAGCTGTTTTTT. Its translation: CASTTAGGPSGELFF.

This chain uses TRBV12-5 with TRBJ1-1; TRBD1 is a possible D gene (6 bases). This CDR3 has 13 amino acids. CDR1 is LGHNT and CDR2 is FRNRAP in the germline V gene. Trimming cost V 5 bases and J 4 bases, with 11 bases left between them. CDR3 bases: TGTGCTAGTGGTGGGGGGCTTGGCACTGAAGCTTTCTTT. It encodes CASGGGLGTEAFF.